This TCR beta chain was identified during a study of beta chain features in type 1 diabetes. Study-wide background: Cell yields, gender and age were comparable in patients and healthy donors.

A note on this clone: Since a much larger clone is just one base distant, this may be a read error.

Of the isolated RNA, all was reverse transcribed, and so the sequenced material was expressed TCRB transcripts. Naive, central memory and regulatory T cell samples came to a mean of approximately 3.3 million reads. Here immunoSEQ multiplex PCR was the method, and the copy in TCRdb shows in-frame clones only, minus some. The sample has 860,000 or so clones, 17% seen once. Per the germline V gene, CDR1 is MNHNS and CDR2 is SASEGT. The ends were cut back, 2 bases at V and 4 bases at J, with 3 bases in the middle. CDR3 length: 12 amino acids. Researchers reported sorting CD4+ naive, central memory, regulatory and stem cell-like memory cells via CD45RO/CCR7/CD25/CD127/CD95/CD27.

The V call is TRBV6-1, the J call TRBJ2-1; no reliable D call. Input material: naive CD4+ T cells from blood. The receptor was derived from a young woman in good health. CDR3 sequence (DNA): TGTGCCAGCAGTGAAAAGTACAATGAGCAGTTCTTC. Its translation: CASSEKYNEQFF.